A selection of T cell receptor beta chains follows, all from one sample in a study of blood T cell repertoires in COVID-19. TCRdb's table, derived via immunoSEQ multiplex PCR, lists solely in-frame clones and lacks some. The sample gives over 200,000 clones, about 85% of which show up once; over 15% is in the top ten. The sequenced sample was peripheral blood. Receptors originate from a woman aged 80 or older with active or convalescent COVID-19. Both conserved end residues are part of each CDR3. D genes are given only for firm matches. Clone size is stated in some rows and not others, as once, few, many or a class when expanded.

D gene	V gene	clone size	J gene	CDR3 protein	CDR3 DNA
TRBD1	TRBV3-1/TRBV3-2	once	TRBJ2-5	CASSQGGQGGEETQYF	TGTGCCAGCAGCCAAGGGGGACAGGGTGGGGAAGAGACCCAGTACTTC
NA	TRBV7-9	NA	TRBJ1-1	CASSLARQILNTEAFF	TGTGCCAGCAGCTTAGCCCGACAGATTTTGAACACTGAAGCTTTCTTT
NA	TRBV15	NA	TRBJ2-7	CATSRASSYEQYF	TGTGCCACCAGCAGGGCTAGTTCCTACGAGCAGTACTTC
NA	TRBV30	NA	TRBJ1-2	CAWSPSNYGYTF	TGTGCCTGGAGTCCATCTAACTATGGCTACACCTTC
TRBD2	TRBV27	NA	TRBJ2-2	CASSFGGGAAGELFF	TGTGCCAGCAGTTTTGGCGGGGGGGCCGCCGGGGAGCTGTTTTTT
NA	TRBV6-2/TRBV6-3	NA	TRBJ1-2	CASSRLTIFNYGYTF	TGTGCCAGCAGCCGTCTGACAATCTTTAACTATGGCTACACCTTC
TRBD1	TRBV25-1	NA	TRBJ2-7	CASRDRGSVEQYF	TGTGCCAGCAGGGACAGGGGGTCGGTCGAGCAGTACTTC
TRBD2	TRBV19	NA	TRBJ2-3	CASSMRSGSPDTQYF	TGTGCCAGTAGTATGCGTAGCGGGAGCCCAGATACGCAGTATTTT
NA	TRBV4-3	NA	TRBJ1-1	CASSLNEGTEAFF	TGCGCCAGCAGCCTCAATGAGGGAACTGAAGCTTTCTTT
TRBD1	TRBV9	NA	TRBJ1-3	CASSVAGTGGPGNTIYF	TGTGCCAGCAGCGTAGCAGGAACAGGGGGCCCTGGAAACACCATATATTTT
TRBD1	TRBV6-5	NA	TRBJ1-5	CASSSTGAASKHF	TGTGCCAGCAGTTCTACAGGGGCCGCTTCCAAACATTTT
NA	TRBV30	NA	TRBJ2-6	CAWSGGGSGANVLTF	TGTGCCTGGAGTGGAGGAGGATCTGGGGCCAACGTCCTGACTTTC
NA	TRBV6-4	NA	TRBJ2-2	CASSDPHPYRPTGELFF	TGTGCCAGCAGTGACCCCCACCCATACAGACCCACCGGGGAGCTGTTTTTT
NA	TRBV30	few	TRBJ1-1	CAWGRVNTEAFF	TGTGCCTGGGGCAGGGTGAACACTGAAGCTTTCTTT
NA	TRBV7-3	once	TRBJ2-6	CASSPLKISGANVLTF	TGTGCCAGCAGCCCACTTAAGATCTCTGGGGCCAACGTCCTGACTTTC
NA	TRBV10-3	few	TRBJ2-7	CAISEAGRVEQYF	TGTGCCATCAGTGAGGCAGGCCGCGTGGAGCAGTACTTC
TRBD2	TRBV9	NA	TRBJ2-5	CASSFRLAGQETQYF	TGTGCCAGCAGCTTCAGACTAGCGGGCCAAGAGACCCAGTACTTC
TRBD1	TRBV6-5	NA	TRBJ2-3	CASSQGRGQGKQYF	TGTGCCAGCAGTCAGGGACGGGGACAGGGGAAGCAGTATTTT
TRBD1	TRBV6-5	NA	TRBJ2-7	CASRSWDRGLYEQYF	TGTGCCAGCAGGTCATGGGACAGGGGTTTGTATGAGCAGTACTTC
NA	TRBV12-3/TRBV12-4	NA	TRBJ2-7	CASSRDSRYEQYF	TGTGCCAGCAGCCGTGACAGCCGATACGAGCAGTACTTC
TRBD1	TRBV3-1/TRBV3-2	NA	TRBJ1-2	CASSHRDRGYGYTF	TGTGCCAGCAGCCACCGGGACAGAGGGTATGGCTACACCTTC
TRBD2	TRBV6-1	NA	TRBJ2-1	CASSERGASGSTSYNEQFF	TGTGCCAGCAGTGAAAGGGGGGCTAGCGGGAGTACCTCCTACAATGAGCAGTTCTTC
TRBD1	TRBV5-1	NA	TRBJ1-1	CASGDRGGTEAFF	TGCGCCAGCGGCGACAGGGGTGGGACTGAAGCTTTCTTT
TRBD2	TRBV11-2	NA	TRBJ2-5	CASSLPGRGGETQYF	TGTGCCAGCAGCTTACCCGGGAGGGGTGGGGAGACCCAGTACTTC
NA	TRBV18	few	TRBJ1-1	CASSPGTWGTEAFF	TGTGCCAGCTCACCAGGGACATGGGGGACTGAAGCTTTCTTT
TRBD1	TRBV5-6	NA	TRBJ1-2	CASSLGDRGLNYGYTF	TGTGCCAGCAGCTTGGGGGACAGGGGGCTTAACTATGGCTACACCTTC
NA	TRBV5-6	NA	TRBJ2-3	CASISTRAWSTDTQYF	TGTGCCAGCATTAGTACGCGGGCCTGGAGCACAGATACGCAGTATTTT
NA	TRBV5-1	once	TRBJ1-1	CASSSGQTDWTEAFF	TGCGCCAGCAGCTCAGGACAGACTGATTGGACTGAAGCTTTCTTT
TRBD2	TRBV7-3	NA	TRBJ2-1	CASSLTRLAGNEQFF	TGTGCCAGCAGCTTAACCAGGCTAGCGGGCAATGAGCAGTTCTTC
TRBD1	TRBV19	NA	TRBJ1-2	CASSITSTGYGYTF	TGTGCCAGTAGTATCACCTCGACAGGGTATGGCTACACCTTC
NA	TRBV30	NA	TRBJ2-5	CAWSRGLQETQYF	TGTGCCTGGAGCAGGGGCCTCCAAGAGACCCAGTACTTC
TRBD1	TRBV4-3	NA	TRBJ1-3	CASSLDRGQGNTIYF	TGCGCCAGCAGCCTGGACAGGGGGCAGGGAAACACCATATATTTT
TRBD1	TRBV19	NA	TRBJ1-4	CASRSHGTGQEKLFF	TGTGCCAGTAGGTCTCACGGGACAGGGCAGGAAAAACTGTTTTTT
TRBD2	TRBV20-1	NA	TRBJ2-1	CSASGGVAYNEQFF	TGCAGTGCTAGTGGGGGGGTGGCCTACAATGAGCAGTTCTTC
TRBD1	TRBV3-1/TRBV3-2	NA	TRBJ2-1	CASSKGQSSYNEQFF	TGTGCCAGCAGCAAGGGACAGAGCTCCTACAATGAGCAGTTCTTC
TRBD1	TRBV27	NA	TRBJ2-4	CASSSLGQAAKNIQYF	TGTGCCAGCAGTTCGCTCGGACAGGCCGCCAAAAACATTCAGTACTTC
NA	TRBV4-2	NA	TRBJ1-2	CASSQDRRGNGYTF	TGTGCCAGCAGCCAAGATCGACGGGGGAATGGCTACACCTTC
NA	TRBV5-1	few	TRBJ2-5	CASSLVGEPLYQETQYF	TGCGCCAGCAGCTTGGTTGGGGAGCCCTTGTACCAAGAGACCCAGTACTTC
TRBD1	TRBV6-5	few	TRBJ1-5	CASRAGTGPYQPQHF	TGTGCCAGCAGGGCCGGGACAGGGCCCTATCAGCCCCAGCATTTT
NA	TRBV7-9	NA	TRBJ2-7	CASSLGFSSYEQYF	TGTGCCAGCAGCTTAGGGTTCAGCTCCTACGAGCAGTACTTC
TRBD2	TRBV6-2/TRBV6-3	NA	TRBJ2-1	CASSYPPGLAGSNEQFF	TGTGCCAGCAGTTACCCCCCGGGACTAGCGGGAAGCAATGAGCAGTTCTTC
TRBD2	TRBV25-1	once	TRBJ2-7	CASSDAPSGGRYEQYF	TGTGCCAGCAGTGACGCACCTAGCGGGGGGCGCTACGAGCAGTACTTC